These 12 T cell receptor beta chains originate from one sample sequenced in a study of spatial heterogeneity in lung cancer. TCRdb reanalysed the 5' RACE reads using MiXCR and keeps one entry per CDR3 protein. The sample consists of over 50,000 distinct CDR3 sequences, 6.3% of them appearing once. The time point: sample taken at primary tumor resection. The source material was PBMCs, sampled at surgery. The receptor set was obtained from a female donor with early-stage non-small cell lung cancer.

This clonotype has more than one count but fewer than ten. Here the CDR3 reads CASSVGVEETQYF. The CDR3 nucleotides are TGTGCCAGCAGCGTAGGGGTCGAAGAGACCCAGTACTTC. The rearrangement links TRBV9 to TRBJ2-5; no reliable D call. Looked up from germline, CDR1 is SGDLS and CDR2 is YYNGEE. The CDR3 runs 13 residues. V lost 0 bases and J lost 3, with 6 bases in between.

This clonotype was picked up a small number of times. J is TRBJ2-3 and V is TRBV20-1, with 8 bases identical to TRBD1. The germline V gene has CDR1 DFQATT and CDR2 SNEGSKA (reference sequence). This CDR3 has 14 residues. CDR3 nucleotides: TGCAGCGGACGAGGGGACAGGTCGACAGATACGCAGTATTTT. This codes for CSGRGDRSTDTQYF.

This clonotype came up many times. The rearrangement links TRBV30 to TRBJ2-1, with D tentatively TRBD1 (5 bases). This CDR3 is built from 12 residues. The germline gives CDR1 GTSNPN, CDR2 SVGIG (reference sequence). The germline V and J ends were trimmed by 5 bases and 6 bases, with 11 bases remaining between them. CDR3 amino acids: CAWARVPNEQFF. The DNA for the CDR3 is TGTGCCTGGGCCAGGGTGCCCAATGAGCAGTTCTTC.

This clonotype has a count of ten or more. The chain has TRBV5-1 and TRBJ2-1, with 11 bases identical to TRBD2. This CDR3 has 16 residues. The junction had 4 bases not matched to a gene; V was cut back by 0 bases and J by 5 bases. The V gene's germline CDR1 is SGHRS and CDR2 YFSETQ. CDR3 region: CASSLEGTSGNNEQFF. CDR3 in DNA: TGCGCCAGCAGCTTGGAAGGGACTAGCGGTAACAATGAGCAGTTCTTC.

This clonotype was observed many times. The V gene is TRBV6-4, the J gene TRBJ1-1; 9 nucleotides match TRBD1. CDR3 length: 14 amino acids. Losses at the gene ends were 6 bases for V and 4 bases for J; bases not matched to a gene: 6. The germline V gene encodes CDR1 MRHNA and CDR2 SNTAGT. CDR3 sequence (DNA): TGTGCCAGCAGGGGGGACAGGGCGAGCACTGAAGCTTTCTTT. It specifies CASRGDRASTEAFF.

This clonotype came up many times. The chain combines TRBV7-2 with TRBJ1-2; possible D gene TRBD1, 5 bases. Germline V lookup: CDR1 SGHTA, CDR2 FQGNSA. V was trimmed by 0 bases and J by 6 bases, leaving 8 bases between them. This CDR3 comprises 13 residues. The CDR3 region is CASSLAPRDGYTF. The DNA for the CDR3 is TGTGCCAGCAGCTTAGCACCCAGGGATGGCTACACCTTC.

There are many counts of this clonotype. V and J are TRBV18 and TRBJ2-3; 7 bases align to TRBD1. This CDR3 has 14 amino acids. The V gene end was trimmed by 7 bases and the J gene end by 4 bases; junction bases not matched to a gene: 8. Germline CDR1 reads KGHSH; CDR2 reads LQKENI. CDR3: CASLRQGIADTQYF. The CDR3 DNA follows: TGTGCCAGCTTACGACAGGGTATCGCAGATACGCAGTATTTT.

This clonotype was seen ten or more times. The chain is built from TRBV5-5 and TRBJ1-6; TRBD1 might be the D (6 bases). CDR3 length: 15 amino acids. Trimming took off 2 bases at V and 6 bases at J, with 12 bases between the two ends. Looked up from germline, CDR1 is SGHKS and CDR2 is YYEKEE (reference sequence). In nucleotides, the CDR3 is TGTGCCAGCAGCTTAAGGGGGATCTCTAATTCACCCCTCCACTTT. This sequence encodes CASSLRGISNSPLHF.

This clonotype was recorded a few times. This rearrangement joins TRBV6-5 to TRBJ1-4; D remains unclear. The CDR3 totals 14 residues. Trimming took 4 bases from V and 5 from J, leaving 11 bases between them. Germline V gene lookup returns CDR1 MNHEY and CDR2 SVGAGI. The chain's CDR3 is CASSFSEKNEKLFF. The DNA for the CDR3 is TGTGCCAGCAGTTTTTCGGAGAAGAATGAAAAACTGTTTTTT.

This clonotype was counted at least ten times. J is TRBJ2-2 and V is TRBV12-3 or TRBV12-4, with no clear D. The CDR3 has 14 residues. V was shortened by 0 bases and J by 1 base, with 3 bases between the two germline ends. CDR3 loop: CASSLALNTGELFF. The DNA for the CDR3 is TGTGCCAGCAGTTTAGCTCTGAACACCGGGGAGCTGTTTTTT.

This clonotype has more than one count but fewer than ten. This chain connects TRBV7-8 to TRBJ1-1; D not certain. Looked up from germline, CDR1 is SGHVS and CDR2 is FQNEAQ. This CDR3 spans 15 amino acids. V lost 1 base, J lost 4 bases, and 13 bases lay in between. The CDR3 nucleotides are TGTGCCAGCAGCTTAGTTCGGGGATCGGCCACTGAAGCTTTCTTT. Amino acid sequence: CASSLVRGSATEAFF.

This clonotype has a count of ten or more. The gene calls are TRBV5-1 and TRBJ2-7, with D possibly TRBD2 on 6 matching bases. V lost 0 bases and J 4 bases, leaving 8 bases between the germline ends. The CDR3 spans 13 residues. CDR1 SGHRS and CDR2 YFSETQ come from the germline V gene. CDR3 amino acids: CASSLVEGYEQYF. DNA for the CDR3: TGCGCCAGCAGCTTGGTGGAGGGGTACGAGCAGTACTTC.